The T cell receptor beta chain under discussion was sequenced for a study of T cells after yellow fever vaccination. The germline V gene has CDR1 SGHRS and CDR2 YFSETQ. This CDR3 is 14 amino acids long. Trimming cost V 2 bases and J 6 bases; bases outside gene matches: 2. TCRdb recomputed calls from the 5' RACE reads with MiXCR, one row per CDR3 protein. This sample yields 300,000 to 400,000 distinct CDR3 sequences, of which about 9.5% are seen a single time; roughly 17% belongs to the top ten. At least ten counts were recorded for this clonotype. The chain joins TRBV5-1 to TRBJ2-2, with TRBD1 matching 9 bases. The sequencing used PBMCs, collected on the day of the first yellow fever vaccination. The origin of this receptor is a man in his late teens or twenties who received the YFV17D yellow fever vaccine. CDR3 nucleotides: TGCGCCAGCAGCTTAAGGACAGGGGCCGGGGAGCTGTTTTTT. It codes for CASSLRTGAGELFF.